One T cell receptor beta chain is described in this entry. Its antigen is unknown. Per-base quality was not reported, and no clone a single base away is much larger than it. V lost 2 bases and J lost 7 bases; the stretch between them is 12 bases long. Spanning cysteine to phenylalanine, the CDR3 consists of 14 amino acids. The sequence is cut down to CDR3 DNA, 42 bases in frame from base 1. CDR1 MDHEN and CDR2 SYDVKM were looked up in the germline V gene. This record belongs to a study of cytomegalovirus exposure and HLA in healthy donors (TCRdb year 2017). Background for the entire study: An earlier analysis of approximately 550 of the donors reported about 250 Gb of sequence data and 117 million unique TCR beta sequences from 190 million or so T cells. An early release that covered about 600 HLA-typed donors contained approximately 300 gigabases of sequencing data and tens of millions of unique TCR sequences. Among the approximately 400 genotyped donors, approximately 77% belonged to the genetic ancestry cluster associated with self-reported Caucasian donors. The study aimed to test whether cataloging public T cell receptors could reveal signatures of past pathogen exposure. The study used immunosequencing to profile the T cell repertoires of approximately 650 subjects and linked those repertoires to cytomegalovirus serostatus. Along with the roughly 610-subject first cohort, a separate validation cohort of over 90 different subjects was used. To predict cytomegalovirus infection status, the study combined high-throughput TCR immunosequencing, statistical association of individual TCRs with disease status, and machine learning. To study patterns of TCR occurrence, a later analysis re-analyzed previously published TCR beta repertoires from 650 to 750 donors and added high-resolution HLA genotyping. Rather than drawing on any new phenotypic data, the later analysis identified candidate immune exposures from TCR beta sequences and the way those sequences occurred across donors. An earlier analysis of 500 to 750 of the donors applied high-throughput TCR beta sequencing to assess whether each TCR beta V gene segment acted as functional or pseudogenic. Donor age, sex, ethnicity and CMV serostatus were compiled together with the repertoire data. Genome-wide SNP genotypes for about 60% of the roughly 670 donors were used in a later genetic analysis, which treated that subset as a discovery cohort. Every repertoire in the discovery cohort had been generated on one and the same sequencing platform. Class I and class II HLA loci were covered by the typing at four-digit resolution. The number of typed donors differed by locus: about 620-630 for A, B, C, DRB1 and DQB1; approximately 540 for DQA1; 606 for DPA1; and around 470 for DPB1. About five DR-DQ haplotypes were handled as single units for association and clustering, since linkage in the cohort was strong. Across some 400 genotyped donors of the cohort, an average of about 240,000 unique TCR beta nucleotide sequences per donor were sequenced, and 15% to 20% of those sequences were non-productive.

Points the paper makes about the study in general: Strong co-occurrence of HLA alleles, especially DR and DQ, made assigning TCR associations to individual alleles difficult. While some public TCRs were present in many individuals, most TCR sequences turned up only very rarely across donors. A later genetic analysis reported fewer N-insertions in productive TCRs among donors in an Asian-associated ancestry cluster than the approximately 670-donor mean. In both the original and validation cohorts, the classifier was reported to diagnose cytomegalovirus status with high specificity and sensitivity. A further reported finding was that TCR beta sequences accurately predicted the HLA-A and HLA-B alleles for most subjects in the first cohort. In this cohort, only TCR beta chains were sequenced, and detectable features were limited by the absence of alpha or paired-chain data. A few of the identified cytomegalovirus-associated TCR beta chains were confirmed in vitro to be specific for cytomegalovirus antigens. For the cohort, immune exposure information was limited to CMV serostatus. According to a later analysis, parvovirus B19, influenza, CMV and Epstein-Barr virus appeared linked to several top co-occurrence clusters. In a later analysis, HLA-associated TCR beta chains were found to be more clonally expanded and to have lower generation probabilities than equally common non-associated chains. Specific HLA alleles were associated with 16,951 TCR beta sequences at a false discovery rate of 0.05 in a later analysis. In a later analysis, most CMV-associated TCR beta chains were found to appear HLA-restricted, with HLA associations seemingly driven largely by CMV exposure. Approximately 16 rarely observed V segments, including chromosome 9 orphons, were excluded from the earlier analysis of some 590 of the donors because counts were too low. A cluster of highly shared sequence variants was judged likely to be a technical artifact of the sequencing pipeline. Linkage disequilibrium might explain the correlated functional status among segregating V segments, but an unknown experimental factor could not be excluded. An earlier analysis of approximately 570 of the donors showed that most TCR beta V segments appeared in productive rearrangements either about 87% or about 30% of the time, which broadly matched IMGT annotations. The study gave a list of under 200 TCR beta chains associated with cytomegalovirus. A later analysis found that TCR association rates varied across HLA loci, with DRB1 alleles showing the most associated TCRs and HLA-C alleles the fewest. Sequencing depth was assumed to be roughly uniform across donors in the presence/absence analyses, though that assumption may not hold. A later genetic analysis associated a missense DCLRE1C variant with V-gene and J-gene trimming of TCR beta chains, and an independent cohort replicated the association. Some IMGT-functional V segments, including TRBV6-2 and TRBV6-3, could not be distinguished by the 87-base-pair reads and were therefore excluded. Because some donors lacked HLA typing at each locus, the association tests relied only on the typed subset. The authors suggested that the approach could potentially be extended to other disease states and immunological phenotypes.

The library came from the immunoSEQ multiplex PCR assay. For the multiplex PCR, a mixture combining 60 forward primers for TCR Vbeta segments and 13 reverse primers for TCR Jbeta segments was used. A multiplex PCR assay on genomic DNA amplified the CDR3 region of rearranged TCR beta genes. On the Illumina HiSeq System, the amplified TCR beta libraries were sequenced as 87-base-pair reads. Under the source paper's analysis protocol: In a later analysis, approximately 74 million unique TCR beta chains were counted across the roughly 610 repertoires, and around 10 million of these chains were shared by at least two donors. A nearest-neighbor algorithm error-corrected the raw reads and collapsed the reads into unique sequences, merging closely related sequences to remove PCR and sequencing errors. To assign V, D and J gene segments, CDR3 sequences were aligned to IMGT reference sequences. For a sequence to be retained, at least a six-nucleotide match to both a V gene segment and a J gene segment was required. Rearrangements were classified as productive when the CDR3 lacked stop codons and remained in frame with V and J, and all other rearrangements were classified as non-productive. Following IMGT convention, CDR3 was defined as the stretch from the second conserved V-encoded cysteine up to the conserved J-encoded phenylalanine. The earlier analysis of some 540 of the donors excluded any sequence lacking an unambiguous match to a single V gene segment. In an earlier analysis of almost 600 of the donors, a V segment was called functional when productive rearrangements were above 56.7%, and segregating when the standard deviation between donors exceeded 5%. A statistical classification framework was built to diagnose cytomegalovirus status from the catalog of TCR beta chain sequences. In a later analysis, TCR nucleotide sequences were compared against IMGT/GENE-DB human TR gene sequences so that V and J genes could be assigned. A later analysis assigned CDR3 sequences and most-parsimonious VDJ recombination scenarios with the TCRdist pipeline. In a later analysis, every TCR beta chain was defined by the combination of its CDR3 amino acid sequence and its V-gene family, and reads without a unique V-gene family were dropped. As a way to deal with suspected cross-contamination and a sequencing artifact, a later analysis dropped more than 500 nucleotide sequences that were highly shared and had low generation probability. A later analysis calculated a clonal expansion index for each public chain from normalized within-repertoire ranks of inferred template counts. A later analysis computed generation probabilities with a VDJ recombination model fitted to out-of-frame rearrangements, and checked the results against IGoR. In a later analysis, hypergeometric tests were used to score TCR-TCR, TCR-HLA and TCR-CMV co-occurrence, with a repertoire-size bias correction applied to TCR pairs. To estimate false discovery rates, a later analysis permuted the HLA or CMV assignments 20 times. A later analysis grouped co-occurring TCRs with DBSCAN, adding TCRdist sequence similarity when clustering within HLA-allele-positive subsets. For co-occurrence clustering, repertoires with fewer than 30,000 or more than 120,000 public chains were excluded, along with about five repertoires with anomalous nucleotide sharing. TCRdb took this table from immuneACCESS and kept in-frame rearrangements with V and J called. Such tables lack part of the clones; where checked against another copy, unresolved V genes explain under half of the gap, and the rest is unexplained. V and J calls and clone size are copied from that table; D and trimming were computed from the DNA. Counted in this sample were 110,000 to 150,000 clones; less than 85% of them appeared once. Clones ranked in the top ten supply approximately 4.3% of the sample.

The cohort comprised around 700 healthy bone marrow donors. Cohort members were all nominally healthy when sampled, although unrecorded immune exposures were likely present. The donor tested CMV seropositive and was one of the 289 seropositive cohort members. Every donor gave a peripheral blood sample, and the peripheral blood mononuclear cells from that sample were used for TCR beta sequencing. The Qiagen DNeasy Blood Extraction Kit was used to extract genomic DNA from the blood cell samples. The sequenced sample was PBMCs. The rearranged chain carries TRBV28 and TRBJ1-5; TRBD1 is perhaps the D gene, given 5 matching bases. This clonotype was sampled from a man aged 18 to 29 in good health and CMV-seropositive. The DNA is as follows: TGTGCCAGCAGTTTACATTTGCCAGGGCAGCCCCAGCATTTT. The translation is CASSLHLPGQPQHF.